The 10 T cell receptor beta chains below come from one sample, sequenced in a study of CD8 T cells in ankylosing spondylitis. These receptors have no known antigen. Whole-study findings and limits: The study identified a TCR beta motif of several highly homologous variants that appeared characteristic of ankylosing spondylitis blood.

TCRdb processed the 5' RACE reads anew with MiXCR; each CDR3 protein has one entry. The sample holds over 400,000 distinct CDR3 sequences, 25% to 30% seen once. Sequences were obtained from blood, either unsorted or a sorted T cell fraction (not recorded which). Every receptor here comes from a male donor with ankylosing spondylitis.

The chain joins TRBV20-1 to TRBJ2-3, with D perhaps TRBD2 (5 bases). The germline V and J ends were trimmed by 0 bases and 0 bases, with 13 bases remaining between them. Germline V gives CDR1 DFQATT, CDR2 SNEGSKA (reference sequence). CDR3 size: 16 residues. In DNA form, the CDR3 reads TGCAGTGCTAGAGAAGACTATCCCCGAAGCACAGATACGCAGTATTTT. Translated, it gives CSAREDYPRSTDTQYF.

The chain links TRBV27 to TRBJ1-6; D possibly corresponds to TRBD1 (5 bases). The germline V and J ends were trimmed by 7 bases and 9 bases, with 16 bases remaining between them. This CDR3 has 14 residues. CDR1 MNHEY and CDR2 SMNVEV come from the germline V gene (reference sequence). The CDR3: CASTRTLRGSPLHF. CDR3 sequence (DNA): TGTGCCAGCACCCGGACGCTTAGGGGTTCACCCCTCCACTTT.

The table lists this clonotype with a few counts. The rearrangement links TRBV20-1 to TRBJ2-5; weak D call: TRBD2 (5 bases). Germline CDR1 and CDR2: DFQATT and SNEGSKA (reference sequence). The CDR3 length is 13 residues. V was pared by 6 bases and J by 1 base, with 12 bases between. The CDR3 sequence is CSAHLAGQETQYF. The CDR3, as DNA: TGCAGTGCCCACTTGGCGGGCCAAGAGACCCAGTACTTC.

The J gene is TRBJ1-2, the V gene TRBV5-1; D not certain. CDR3 size: 15 residues. The ends were cut back, 0 bases at V and 4 bases at J, with 13 bases in the middle. Germline V lookup: CDR1 SGHRS, CDR2 YFSETQ. Here the CDR3 DNA reads TGCGCCAGCAGCTTGGCAGGCTTACCCACCTATGGCTACACCTTC. This gives the protein CASSLAGLPTYGYTF. Using reference TRBV5-1 and TRBJ1-2 for the parts outside the CDR3, the full variable domain is KAGVTQTPRYLIKTRGQQVTLSCSPISGHRSVSWYQQTPGQGLQFLFEYFSETQRNKGNFPGRFSGRQFSNSRSEMNVSTLELGDSALYLCASSLAGLPTYGYTFGSGTRLTVV.

This clonotype was counted at least ten times. The chain combines TRBV12-3 or TRBV12-4 with TRBJ1-1, with TRBD1 identical over 8 bases. V lost 8 bases to trimming and J lost 0 bases; unmatched junction nucleotides: 2. The length of the CDR3 is 13 residues. CDR3 sequence reads: CASCRGLNTEAFF. The DNA for the CDR3 is TGTGCCAGCTGCAGGGGGCTGAACACTGAAGCTTTCTTT.

In its sample, this clonotype was seen a few times. The V call is TRBV29-1, the J call TRBJ1-4; no clear D gene. V was clipped by 5 bases and J by 0 bases, with 7 bases between them. The CDR3 sequence is 13 residues long. Germline V gene data show CDR1 as SQVTM and CDR2 as ANQGSEA. The CDR3 coding sequence is TGCAGCGTTCTGGCGGCAACTAATGAAAAACTGTTTTTT. Its translation: CSVLAATNEKLFF.

The chain uses TRBV5-1 and TRBJ2-4; 10 nucleotides line up with TRBD1. J gave up 8 bases and V 6 bases, and 5 bases lay outside the gene matches. In germline, CDR1 is SGHRS, CDR2 YFSETQ. The CDR3 totals 13 residues. The CDR3 loop is CASNDRGQDIQYF. The CDR3 region has the DNA TGCGCCAGCAACGACAGGGGGCAGGACATTCAGTACTTC. Full variable domain (outside the CDR3, taken from reference TRBV5-1 and TRBJ2-4): KAGVTQTPRYLIKTRGQQVTLSCSPISGHRSVSWYQQTPGQGLQFLFEYFSETQRNKGNFPGRFSGRQFSNSRSEMNVSTLELGDSALYLCASNDRGQDIQYFGAGTRLSVL.

This clonotype was picked up many times. J is TRBJ2-5 and V is TRBV5-1; D is perhaps TRBD1 (5 bases). V was pared by 4 bases and J by 2 bases, with 6 bases between. The CDR3 extends over 12 amino acids. The germline gives CDR1 SGHRS, CDR2 YFSETQ. CDR3 nucleotides: TGCGCCAGCAGCCGACAGCAAGAGACCCAGTACTTC. Its protein is CASSRQQETQYF. Together with reference TRBV5-1 and TRBJ2-5, the CDR3 gives the full variable domain: KAGVTQTPRYLIKTRGQQVTLSCSPISGHRSVSWYQQTPGQGLQFLFEYFSETQRNKGNFPGRFSGRQFSNSRSEMNVSTLELGDSALYLCASSRQQETQYFGPGTRLLVL.

The chain is built from TRBV7-2 and TRBJ1-5; D unclear. The CDR3 runs 15 residues. Germline V gene lookup returns CDR1 SGHTA and CDR2 FQGNSA. Deletions cut 1 base from V and 4 bases from J, with 11 bases between. CDR3 residues: CASSLEAKENQPQHF. For the CDR3, the DNA is TGTGCCAGCAGCTTAGAGGCCAAAGAAAATCAGCCCCAGCATTTT.

This clonotype has more than one count but fewer than ten. The V call is TRBV4-1, the J call TRBJ2-5, with TRBD2 matching over 10 bases. This CDR3 has 21 residues. In germline, CDR1 is MGHRA, CDR2 YSYEKL. Trimming removed 4 bases from V and 5 bases from J; junction bases left unmatched: 25. CDR3 DNA sequence: TGCGCCAGCAGCCTCTCATTCAATGACTACAGGGCTAGCGGGAGATGGGAGACCCAGTACTTC. Protein: CASSLSFNDYRASGRWETQYF.